One and the same sample provided the 22 T cell receptor beta chains below, sequenced in a study of OX40 agonist ivuxolimab in advanced cancers. Generated by immunoSEQ multiplex PCR, the TCRdb table keeps only in-frame clones and is missing some. The data contain 58,000 or so clones, around 81% of them singletons. The starting material was CD4+ or CD8+ T cells sorted from blood, obtained in a trial of the OX40 agonist ivuxolimab. The receptors come from an adult with an advanced solid tumor such as melanoma, head and neck, liver or kidney cancer.

The chain recombines TRBV7-8 with TRBJ1-4; TRBD1 aligns across 10 bases. This CDR3 region has 16 residues. Germline V gives CDR1 SGHVS, CDR2 FQNEAQ. Germline trimming cut 5 bases from V and 6 bases from J; bases unmatched to any gene: 9. This CDR3 reads CASSVTRDRGDEKLFF. The CDR3 DNA reads TGTGCCAGCAGCGTGACACGGGACAGGGGTGATGAAAAACTGTTTTTT. The entire variable domain, with the rest obtained from reference TRBV7-8 and TRBJ1-4, is as follows: GAGVSQSPRYKVAKRGQDVALRCDPISGHVSLFWYQQALGQGPEFLTYFQNEAQLDKSGLPSDRFFAERPEGSVSTLKIQRTQQEDSAVYLCASSVTRDRGDEKLFFGSGTQLSVL.

The rearrangement links TRBV27 to TRBJ2-7, with a weak D call TRBD2 (5 bases). CDR1 is MNHEY and CDR2 is SMNVEV in the germline V gene (reference sequence). This CDR3 has 13 amino acids. V lost 3 bases, J lost 5 bases, and 11 bases lay in between. The CDR3 DNA reads TGTGCCAGCAGTTTTACCGAGGGCCACGAGCAGTACTTC. Translated: CASSFTEGHEQYF.

In this sample, this clone turned up a few times. The sample holds other DNA sequences that translate to the same CDR3. The chain joins TRBV5-1 to TRBJ1-5; D might be TRBD1 (5 bases). CDR1 is SGHRS and CDR2 is YFSETQ in the germline V gene. Trimming left V 2 bases short and J 5 bases short, with 8 bases between. The CDR3 runs 13 residues. The DNA for the CDR3 is TGCGCCAGCAGCTTCGAAGGGGATCAGCCCCAGCATTTT. It is translated as CASSFEGDQPQHF.

The chain uses TRBV19 and TRBJ1-1; D not certain. The CDR3 contains 13 residues. With 7 bases removed from V and 11 bases from J, the gap between germline ends came to 20 bases. The V gene's germline CDR1 is LNHDA and CDR2 SQIVND (reference sequence). CDR3 bases: TGTGCCAGTACCCCCCAGGCCCGGAGTTGGGCTTTCTTT. Its protein product is CASTPQARSWAFF.

The chain uses TRBV2 and TRBJ2-5; D unresolved. The CDR3 is made up of 13 amino acids. Looked up from germline, CDR1 is SNHLY and CDR2 is FYNNEI. The V and J ends lost 2 bases and 4 bases respectively, with 8 bases between them. DNA for the CDR3: TGTGCCAGCAGTGAACCGGGTAGAGAGACCCAGTACTTC. Protein: CASSEPGRETQYF.

V gene TRBV9 combines with J gene TRBJ2-2; 8 bases agree with TRBD1. The CDR3 consists of 17 residues. With V trimmed by 4 bases and J by 2 bases, 10 bases remained unmatched. Germline lookup yields CDR1 SGDLS and CDR2 YYNGEE. CDR3 amino acids: CASSSTPGTGNTGELFF. The CDR3 nucleotides read TGTGCCAGCAGCTCCACCCCCGGGACAGGAAACACCGGGGAGCTGTTTTTT.

This chain joins TRBV7-9 and TRBJ1-1; 12 bases map to TRBD1. The V and J ends lost 2 bases and 4 bases, in that order; junction bases with no gene match: 5. The CDR3 consists of 16 residues. Germline CDR1 reads SEHNR; CDR2 reads FQNEAQ (reference sequence). The CDR3 reads CASSLRDRGRSTEAFF. CDR3 in DNA: TGTGCCAGCAGCTTACGGGACAGGGGGCGAAGCACTGAAGCTTTCTTT.

This clone was recorded once. V and J are TRBV6-6 and TRBJ1-2; the match to TRBD1 covers 8 bases. The junction had 7 bases not matched to a gene; V was cut back by 5 bases and J by 2 bases. The CDR3 extends over 15 amino acids. CDR1 is MNHNY and CDR2 is SVGAGI in the germline V gene (reference sequence). This chain's CDR3 is CASSKSTGANYGYTF. The CDR3 region has the DNA TGTGCCAGCAGTAAATCGACAGGGGCCAACTATGGCTACACCTTC.

The rearrangement links TRBV7-9 to TRBJ2-5; D is unclear. The CDR3 totals 12 residues. With 2 bases removed from V and 4 bases from J, the gap between germline ends came to 5 bases. Germline CDR1 reads SEHNR; CDR2 reads FQNEAQ (reference sequence). In nucleotides, the CDR3 is TGTGCCAGCAGCTTAACCCCAGAGACCCAGTACTTC. Translated: CASSLTPETQYF.

This rearrangement joins TRBV5-4 to TRBJ2-1; TRBD2 matches at 8 bases. CDR3 length: 15 amino acids. From germline, CDR1 is SGHNT and CDR2 YYREEE (reference sequence). The V segment lost 1 base and the J segment 2 bases; nucleotides outside the gene matches: 2. The CDR3 protein is CASSLNSGAYNEQFF. For the CDR3, the DNA is TGTGCCAGCAGCTTGAATAGCGGGGCCTACAATGAGCAGTTCTTC.

The CDR3 protein is CASRDPWTTYEQYF. The DNA for the CDR3 is TGTGCCAGCAGGGACCCCTGGACAACCTACGAGCAGTACTTC. The chain employs TRBV6-1 and TRBJ2-7, with a possible D match to TRBD1 (5 bases). From germline, CDR1 is MNHNS and CDR2 SASEGT. The CDR3 has 14 amino acids. Deletions cut 6 bases from V and 2 bases from J, with 14 bases between.

The V gene is TRBV27, the J gene TRBJ2-2; 7 bases map to TRBD1. The CDR3 contains 15 residues. CDR1 and CDR2 from the germline V gene are MNHEY and SMNVEV (reference sequence). The J segment lost 1 base and the V segment lost 6 bases, leaving 5 bases of the junction unmatched. The CDR3 region has the DNA TGTGCCAGCAGCTTGACAGGGCTGAACACCGGGGAGCTGTTTTTT. It translates to CASSLTGLNTGELFF.

The rearrangement uses TRBV14 and TRBJ2-2, with D uncertain. The CDR3 runs to 15 residues. Per the germline V gene, CDR1 is SGHDN and CDR2 is FVKESK. V was pared by 2 bases and J by 0 bases, with 7 bases between. The CDR3 loop is CASSQRRSNTGELFF. The CDR3 nucleotides are TGTGCCAGCAGCCAAAGGCGGTCGAACACCGGGGAGCTGTTTTTT.

The rearrangement links TRBV7-3 to TRBJ1-6; possible D gene TRBD1, 6 bases. There are 14 residues in the CDR3. The V end lost 3 bases, the J end lost 10 bases, and 13 bases lay between the germline ends. The germline CDR1 and CDR2 sequences are SGHTA and FQGTGA. CDR3 nucleotide sequence: TGTGCCAGCAGCTTCACAGGGATTGGCTCACCCCTCCACTTT. Translated, it gives CASSFTGIGSPLHF.

J is TRBJ2-1 and V is TRBV6-1; TRBD2 matches at 8 bases. Germline V gene data show CDR1 as MNHNS and CDR2 as SASEGT. J was trimmed by 2 bases and V by 5 bases; bases with no gene match: 2. The CDR3 loop spans 14 amino acids. The CDR3 loop is CASSSGRAYNEQFF. The CDR3 coding sequence is TGTGCCAGCAGTTCCGGGAGGGCCTACAATGAGCAGTTCTTC.

V gene TRBV2 combines with J gene TRBJ2-2, with 12 bases aligning to TRBD2. The CDR3 has 17 residues. Germline V lookup: CDR1 SNHLY, CDR2 FYNNEI. V was pared by 5 bases and J by 1 base, with 5 bases of the junction left unmatched. The CDR3 nucleotides read TGTGCCAGCAGTTGGACTAGCGGGGATTTGAACACCGGGGAGCTGTTTTTT. Translation gives CASSWTSGDLNTGELFF.

This chain connects TRBV28 to TRBJ2-5; the D is unclear. Judging by the DNA end, TRBJ2-7 fits better; the J call may be wrong. CDR1 is MDHEN, CDR2 SYDVKM, per germline. CDR3 length equals 12 residues. CDR3 in DNA: TGTGCCAGCACGCTAGGAACCAACGAGCAGTACTTC. It translates to CASTLGTNEQYF.

CDR3 coding DNA: TGTGCCAGCAGTCCTGTCGTTGACGGGAGGGTTCTAGACGAGCAGTACTTC. This encodes CASSPVVDGRVLDEQYF. The V gene is TRBV9, the J gene TRBJ2-7; 8 bases match TRBD2. Germline CDR1 reads SGDLS; CDR2 reads YYNGEE. The V gene end was trimmed by 5 bases and the J gene end by 5 bases; junction bases not matched to a gene: 18. The CDR3 is 17 residues long.

V gene TRBV6-1 combines with J gene TRBJ2-7; 8 bases match TRBD2. Germline V gene data show CDR1 as MNHNS and CDR2 as SASEGT. The CDR3 runs 14 residues. The V and J ends lost 7 bases and 4 bases, in that order; junction bases with no gene match: 9. The DNA of the CDR3 is TGTGCCAGCAAAGCCAGCGGGGGAGGATACGAGCAGTACTTC. Translating it yields CASKASGGGYEQYF.

This clone was counted a single time. The chain uses TRBV6-5 and TRBJ2-1; perhaps TRBD2 as D (5 bases). There are 14 residues in the CDR3. CDR1 is MNHEY and CDR2 is SVGAGI in the germline V gene. Trimming pared 0 bases from V and 12 bases from J, leaving 15 bases between. CDR3 in amino acids: CASSYSATNLGQFF. In DNA, the CDR3 is TGTGCCAGCAGTTACTCTGCGACTAATCTGGGGCAGTTCTTC.

This chain uses TRBV6-5 with TRBJ2-3, with D maybe TRBD2 (5 bases). Deletions cut 9 bases from V and 0 bases from J, with 10 bases between. Germline V CDR1 and CDR2: MNHEY, SVGAGI. CDR3 size: 13 residues. In DNA form, the CDR3 reads TGTGCCAGTCACCGGGGTAGCACAGATACGCAGTATTTT. Protein product: CASHRGSTDTQYF.

The genes are TRBV28 and TRBJ1-5; 7 bases fit TRBD1. V dropped 4 bases and J dropped 1; count of bases not matched to a gene: 4. The CDR3 runs 15 residues. Germline values: CDR1 MDHEN, CDR2 SYDVKM. CDR3 nucleotide sequence: TGTGCCAGCAGTTGGGCAGGGGGAAGCAATCAGCCCCAGCATTTT. Translating gives CASSWAGGSNQPQHF.